In its sample, the clone carrying this T cell receptor beta chain was seen once. Its antigen is as yet unknown. This entry belongs to a study of a mutant IDH1 vaccine in newly diagnosed glioma. Study-wide context: Sex among treated patients split roughly 62% male, roughly 38% female; mean age was approximately 40 years. Therapy received beforehand was radiotherapy, temozolomide, or both, with most patients given both.

The time point was: baseline, week 1 (first vaccination visit). Treatment specified: pre-vaccination baseline after standard-of-care therapy. Germline CDR1 and CDR2: SEHNR and FQNEAQ (reference sequence). V was clipped by 2 bases and J by 5 bases, with 7 bases between them. This CDR3 has 12 amino acids. Assay used: immunoSEQ multiplex PCR; TCRdb lists only in-frame clones, some missing. This sample carries about 98,000 clones, approximately 90% of them seen once, and the ten largest clones take less than 0.65%. Whole-study findings and limits: Induction of immune responses by the vaccine occurred in 93.3% of patients.

The rearrangement links TRBV7-9 to TRBJ2-7, with unresolved D. This TCR was sampled from a woman between 50 and 59 years old with glioma. The starting material was PBMCs, obtained from a glioma patient treated with radiotherapy, temozolomide or both. CDR3 amino acids: CASSLTGDEQYF. DNA of the CDR3: TGTGCCAGCAGCTTAACTGGAGACGAGCAGTACTTC.